The clone carrying this T cell receptor beta chain was recorded a few times. Its specificity is not known. Trimming at V came to 6 bases and at J to 8 bases, leaving 9 bases not matched to a gene. The V gene's germline CDR1 is SGHTA and CDR2 FQGNSA. CDR3 length: 15 amino acids. The time point is: after preoperative PTX-NDP chemotherapy. Preoperative chemotherapy with paclitaxel-nedaplatin was given to patients before surgery. The entry originates in a study of esophageal squamous cell carcinoma under preoperative chemotherapy. Looking at the study overall: Samples included peripheral blood T cells as well as tumor-infiltrating lymphocytes. General study results and limits: Peripheral T cells migrating into the tumor appeared to partly supply post-treatment tumor-infiltrating lymphocytes. Chemotherapy was followed by significantly higher TCR diversity in peripheral T cells only, not tumor-infiltrating lymphocytes.

TCRdb re-called the PCR reads with MiXCR, one entry per CDR3 protein. The sample gives around 34,000 distinct CDR3 sequences, 40% to 65% of which show up once; 20% to 25% is in the top ten. The chain combines TRBV7-2 with TRBJ2-1; 11 nucleotides align to TRBD2. Sample collection occurred from a patient given preoperative chemotherapy. The receptor's source is a human donor with esophageal squamous cell carcinoma. The donor label of this sample is uncertain. CDR3 nucleotides: TGTGCCAGCAGGCCAACTAGCGGGAGAGCCGATGAGCAGTTCTTC. Its translation: CASRPTSGRADEQFF.